What follows describes a single TCR beta chain. Its antigen target is currently unknown. Base quality data are lacking; no much larger clone is found one base away. Library prep was done by the immunoSEQ multiplex PCR assay. For the multiplex PCR, a mixture combining 60 forward primers for TCR Vbeta segments and 13 reverse primers for TCR Jbeta segments was used. The CDR3 region of rearranged TCR beta genes was amplified from genomic DNA with a multiplex PCR assay. The amplified TCR beta libraries were sequenced on the Illumina HiSeq System as 87-base-pair reads. The original pipeline was this. A later analysis counted approximately 84 million unique TCR beta chains across the 650 to 700 repertoires, and 10 million to 11 million of these chains were shared by at least two donors. Raw reads were error-corrected and collapsed into unique sequences with a nearest-neighbor algorithm that merged closely related sequences to remove PCR and sequencing errors. CDR3 sequences were aligned to IMGT reference sequences to assign V, D and J gene segments. For a sequence to be retained, a match of at least six nucleotides was required to both a V gene segment and a J gene segment. A rearrangement was called productive if the CDR3 had no stop codons and remained in frame with V and J, and every other rearrangement was called non-productive. Following IMGT convention, CDR3 was defined as the stretch from the second conserved V-encoded cysteine up to the conserved J-encoded phenylalanine. The earlier analysis of fewer than 750 of the donors excluded sequences that lacked an unambiguous match to a single V gene segment. In an earlier analysis of about 590 of the donors, a V segment was called functional when productive rearrangements were above 56.7%, and segregating when the standard deviation between donors exceeded 5%. To diagnose cytomegalovirus status from the catalog of TCR beta chain sequences, a statistical classification framework was built. In a later analysis, TCR nucleotide sequences were compared against IMGT/GENE-DB human TR gene sequences so that V and J genes could be assigned. A later analysis assigned CDR3 sequences and most-parsimonious VDJ recombination scenarios with the TCRdist pipeline. In a later analysis, each TCR beta chain was defined by its CDR3 amino acid sequence together with its V-gene family, and reads without a unique V-gene family were excluded. As a way to deal with suspected cross-contamination and a sequencing artifact, a later analysis dropped approximately 570 nucleotide sequences that were highly shared and had low generation probability. In a later analysis, a clonal expansion index for each public chain was calculated from normalized within-repertoire ranks of inferred template counts. Generation probabilities in a later analysis came from a VDJ recombination model fitted to out-of-frame rearrangements, and those results were checked against IGoR. In a later analysis, hypergeometric tests were used to score TCR-TCR, TCR-HLA and TCR-CMV co-occurrence, with a repertoire-size bias correction applied to TCR pairs. In a later analysis, false discovery rates were estimated by permuting HLA or CMV assignments 20 times. In a later analysis, co-occurring TCRs were grouped using DBSCAN, with TCRdist sequence similarity added in when clustering inside HLA-allele-positive subsets. Repertoires with fewer than 30,000 or more than 120,000 public chains, plus five repertoires with anomalous nucleotide sharing, were excluded from co-occurrence clustering. What TCRdb holds here is the immuneACCESS table cut down to in-frame rearrangements. Part of the clones is not present; checked against another copy, under half of the missing clones reflect an unresolved V gene, and the others are unexplained. The V and J calls and the clone size are those of that table, but D and trimming were determined from the DNA. This sample has some 130,000 clones in its table, and roughly 80% of those were observed once. The ten largest clones represent just over 8% of the sample.

The cohort consisted of 666 healthy bone marrow donors. At the time of sampling, every cohort member was nominally healthy, though immune exposures that went unrecorded were likely present. The donor was CMV seropositive and belonged to the group of some 290 seropositive cohort members. Every donor gave a peripheral blood sample, and the peripheral blood mononuclear cells from that sample were used for TCR beta sequencing. The Qiagen DNeasy Blood Extraction Kit was used to extract genomic DNA from the blood cell samples. The data are from a study of cytomegalovirus exposure and HLA in healthy donors (dated by TCRdb to 2015 to 2018). The study in broad terms: According to an earlier analysis of a few hundred of the donors, about 179 million T cells yielded approximately 120 million unique TCR beta sequences and approximately 280 Gb of sequence data. An early release covering just under 650 HLA-typed donors comprised about 300 gigabases of sequencing data and around 85 million unique TCR sequences. Among the 398 genotyped donors, about 85% belonged to the genetic ancestry cluster associated with self-reported Caucasian donors. The study aimed to test whether signatures of past pathogen exposure could be identified by cataloging public T cell receptors. The T cell repertoires of 670 or so subjects were profiled by immunosequencing and related to cytomegalovirus serostatus. Besides the first cohort of 666 subjects, a separate validation cohort made up of about 120 different subjects was used. High-throughput TCR immunosequencing, statistical association of individual TCRs with disease status, and machine learning were combined to predict cytomegalovirus infection status. In a later analysis, previously published TCR beta repertoires from 666 donors were re-analyzed and high-resolution HLA genotyping was added so that TCR occurrence patterns could be studied. Rather than drawing on any new phenotypic data, the later analysis identified candidate immune exposures from TCR beta sequences and the way those sequences occurred across donors. To decide whether each TCR beta V gene segment behaved as functional or pseudogenic, an earlier analysis of 587 of the donors relied on high-throughput TCR beta sequencing. Donor age, sex, ethnicity and CMV serostatus were compiled together with the repertoire data. A later genetic analysis used genome-wide SNP genotypes for about 55% of the 666 donors, treating that subset as a discovery cohort. Every discovery cohort repertoire had been produced on one sequencing platform. Both class I and class II loci were covered by HLA typing, at four-digit resolution. Typing coverage varied by locus: roughly 629-640 donors for A, B, C, DRB1 and DQB1; more than 500 for DQA1; more than 600 for DPA1; approximately 470 for DPB1. Four or five DR-DQ haplotypes were handled as single units for association and clustering because linkage in the cohort was strong. Among roughly 400 genotyped donors of the cohort, an average of around 250,000 unique TCR beta nucleotide sequences was sequenced per donor, of which about 19% were non-productive.

Trimming accounts for 2 bases at V and 0 bases at J, while the number of junction bases matched to no gene is 10. As encoded in the germline V gene, CDR1 is LGHNA while CDR2 is YNFKEQ. From the cysteine up to the phenylalanine, the CDR3 has a length of 19 residues. The retained sequence is limited to the CDR3, 57 bases, with the frame set at the first base. Overall study results and their limits: The presence/absence analyses assumed that sequencing depth was roughly uniform across donors, and that assumption may not be true. A few of the identified cytomegalovirus-associated TCR beta chains were confirmed in vitro to be specific for cytomegalovirus antigens. A further reported finding was that TCR beta sequences accurately predicted the HLA-A and HLA-B alleles for most subjects in the first cohort. According to a later analysis, TCR association rates differed among HLA loci, with DRB1 alleles showing the most associated TCRs and HLA-C alleles showing the fewest. The 87-base-pair reads could not distinguish some IMGT-functional V segments, including TRBV6-2 and TRBV6-3, so those segments were excluded. A later genetic analysis reported fewer N-insertions in productive TCRs among donors in an Asian-associated ancestry cluster than the roughly 670-donor mean. It was suggested by the authors that the approach could potentially be generalized to other disease states and immunological phenotypes. Strong co-occurrence of HLA alleles, especially DR and DQ, made assigning TCR associations to individual alleles difficult. A later analysis associated 17,000 or so TCR beta sequences with specific HLA alleles at a false discovery rate of 0.05. This cohort had only TCR beta chains sequenced, and the lack of alpha or paired-chain data limited which features could be detected. The study listed 164 TCR beta chains as associated with cytomegalovirus. A cluster of highly shared sequence variants was judged likely to represent a technical artifact of the sequencing pipeline. Compared with equally common non-associated chains, HLA-associated TCR beta chains in a later analysis were more clonally expanded and had lower generation probabilities. An earlier analysis of 450 to 750 of the donors showed that most TCR beta V segments appeared in productive rearrangements either about 87% or about 30% of the time, which broadly matched IMGT annotations. In a later analysis, most CMV-associated TCR beta chains were found to appear HLA-restricted, with HLA associations seemingly driven largely by CMV exposure. Because HLA typing was unavailable for some donors at each locus, only the typed subset was used in association tests. A later analysis reported that several top co-occurrence clusters appeared linked to parvovirus B19, influenza, CMV and Epstein-Barr virus. Correlated functional status among segregating V segments might reflect linkage disequilibrium, but an unknown experimental factor could not be ruled out. Cytomegalovirus status was reported to be diagnosed by the classifier with high specificity and sensitivity in both the original and validation cohorts. The earlier analysis of some 560 of the donors excluded 15 to 20 rarely observed V segments, including chromosome 9 orphons, because counts were too low. Most TCR sequences were observed very rarely across donors, whereas some public TCRs were present in many individuals. An association between a missense DCLRE1C variant and V-gene and J-gene trimming of TCR beta chains was found in a later genetic analysis and replicated in an independent cohort. CMV serostatus was the only immune exposure information available for the cohort.

The sequence links TRBV4-2 to TRBJ1-5; a stretch of 10 junction bases matches TRBD1. The sample consisted of PBMCs. The TCR originated in a woman in her forties or fifties in good health and CMV-seropositive. The nucleotides read TGTGCCAGCAGCCAAATCCGGGACAGGGGTCTGCTTAGCAATCAGCCCCAGCATTTT. Translated, it reads CASSQIRDRGLLSNQPQHF.